This T cell receptor beta chain appears in the sequencing data of a study of cytomegalovirus exposure and HLA in healthy donors. CDR1 and CDR2 from the germline V gene are SGHKS and YYEKEE (reference sequence). The CDR3 has 16 residues. J lost 5 bases, V lost 4 bases, and 6 bases had no gene match. Vbeta (60) and Jbeta (13) primers were used in the PCR. TCRdb keeps only in-frame clones here, not all; method: immunoSEQ multiplex PCR. The profile shows about 190,000 clones, 60% to 80% of them singletons. Material for sequencing was PBMCs. This clonotype originated in a woman in her 30s in good health and CMV-seropositive. The V and J genes are TRBV5-5 and TRBJ2-5; the match to TRBD2 covers 15 bases. The CDR3 is CASSGTSGGPGETQYF. CDR3 coding DNA: TGTGCCAGCAGCGGGACTAGCGGGGGGCCGGGGGAGACCCAGTACTTC.